This TCR beta chain was captured in a study of T cells in Graves' hyperthyroidism and ophthalmopathy. Study-wide points: Blood held most thyroid clonotypes expanded above 0.001 frequency.

From RNA transcripts, TCR beta CDR3 regions were amplified. TCR CDR3 regions were first amplified by RT-PCR with HTBI primers. TCRdb reprocessed the multiplex PCR reads via MiXCR and lists one record per CDR3 protein. The sample shows 700,000 or so distinct CDR3 sequences, 14% of them seen only once. With regard to this clonotype: The antigen is undetermined.

This receptor was identified in a woman in her 50s with Graves' ophthalmopathy. The material sequenced was blood.

The CDR3 reads CASSQDPASGSDEQFF. CDR3 bases: TGCGCCAGCAGCCAAGATCCGGCTAGCGGGAGCGATGAGCAGTTCTTC. The chain recombines TRBV4-3 with TRBJ2-1, with 10 nucleotides matching TRBD2. Germline V gene lookup returns CDR1 LGHNA and CDR2 YSLEER. Trimming removed 0 bases from V and 8 bases from J; junction bases left unmatched: 7. The CDR3 sequence is 16 residues long.